The 19 T cell receptor beta chains below come from one sample, sequenced in a study of blood T cells in healthy people across ages. Combining a sample-barcoded 5' primer with a J-beta primer mix, a second PCR ran for roughly 6 to 12 cycles. Via MiXCR, TCRdb re-called the 5' RACE reads, giving one row per CDR3 protein. This sample carries about 1,000,000 distinct CDR3 sequences, 45% of them seen once, and the ten largest clones take 15% to 20%. The sequenced material came from blood. The source of these receptors is a woman in her fifties or sixties in good health.

The rearrangement uses TRBV29-1 and TRBJ2-3; 8 bases align to TRBD1. V lost 8 bases and J lost 6; bases outside the gene matches: 10. The CDR3 is 13 amino acids. Germline-derived CDR1 and CDR2 are SQVTM and ANQGSEA. This CDR3 reads CSTTGGFEDTQYF. CDR3 coding DNA: TGCAGCACCACAGGGGGGTTCGAGGATACGCAGTATTTT.

The chain has TRBV9 and TRBJ2-3; no firm D call. The V end was cut by 0 bases, the J end by 1 base, with 9 bases between. This CDR3 has 15 amino acids. Germline CDR1 reads SGDLS; CDR2 reads YYNGEE. The CDR3 loop is CASSVGAVGTDTQYF. The CDR3 DNA sequence: TGTGCCAGCAGCGTAGGCGCTGTGGGCACAGATACGCAGTATTTT.

The rearrangement uses TRBV10-3 and TRBJ1-1, with 10 bases lining up with TRBD1. V gave up 6 bases and J gave up 2 bases; unmatched junction bases: 6. The CDR3 runs 15 residues. Germline V CDR1 and CDR2: ENHRY, SYGVKD. Here the CDR3 reads CAIRDRDRGNTEAFF. In DNA, the CDR3 is TGTGCCATCAGAGACCGGGACAGGGGAAACACTGAAGCTTTCTTT.

The chain joins TRBV12-3 or TRBV12-4 to TRBJ2-1; 10 nucleotides align to TRBD2. The V gene end was trimmed by 3 bases and the J gene end by 4 bases; junction bases not matched to a gene: 6. The CDR3 is made up of 16 amino acids. CDR3 sequence reads: CASSFVPGLAYNEQFF. CDR3 in DNA: TGTGCCAGCAGTTTTGTCCCGGGACTAGCGTACAATGAGCAGTTCTTC.

This chain links TRBV27 with TRBJ2-5; 7 bases align to TRBD1. This CDR3 comprises 13 residues. CDR1 MNHEY and CDR2 SMNVEV come from the germline V gene (reference sequence). V trimming: 6 bases; J trimming: 11 bases; junction bases outside the gene matches: 12. CDR3 sequence reads: CASSLGGLSQQYF. The CDR3 nucleotides read TGTGCCAGCAGCCTAGGGGGCCTATCACAGCAGTACTTC.

V usage is TRBV27 and J usage is TRBJ2-1; 9 nucleotides align to TRBD2. Germline loops: CDR1 MNHEY, CDR2 SMNVEV (reference sequence). The CDR3 sequence is 15 residues long. The V and J ends lost 2 bases and 7 bases, in that order; junction bases with no gene match: 6. Written as DNA, the CDR3 is TGTGCCAGCAGTTTACCGGGACTAGCTTGGAATGAGCAGTTCTTC. Amino acid sequence: CASSLPGLAWNEQFF.

This clonotype showed up just a few times. The chain has TRBV29-1 and TRBJ2-7, with 7 bases matching TRBD1. Germline CDR1 and CDR2: SQVTM and ANQGSEA. With 5 bases clipped from V and 3 bases from J, the junction kept 1 base outside the gene matches. CDR3 length equals 11 residues. CDR3 residues: CSVNRGYEQYF. The CDR3 DNA reads TGCAGCGTTAACAGGGGCTACGAGCAGTACTTC.

This chain links TRBV7-8 with TRBJ2-4; the D gene is possibly TRBD1 (6 bases). The last part of the DNA fits TRBJ2-7 better; the J call may be wrong. This CDR3 has 12 residues. Germline values: CDR1 SGHVS, CDR2 FQNEAQ. For the CDR3, the DNA is TGTGCCAGCAGCTATCGACAGGACGAGCAGTACTTC. It is translated as CASSYRQDEQYF.

This clonotype was counted only a few times. The V gene is TRBV27, the J gene TRBJ1-5; D unclear. The CDR3 is 15 amino acids. V gave up 2 bases and J gave up 4 bases, with 12 bases separating them. The germline gives CDR1 MNHEY, CDR2 SMNVEV (reference sequence). The CDR3: CASSLTALVNQPQHF. As DNA, the CDR3 is TGTGCCAGCAGTTTAACAGCCCTGGTTAATCAGCCCCAGCATTTT.

The sample holds one count of this clonotype. The chain has TRBV12-3 or TRBV12-4 and TRBJ2-6, with D unclear. The V end was cut by 7 bases, the J end by 0 bases, with 16 bases between. The CDR3 contains 17 residues. The chain's CDR3 is CASMSAPDDSGANVLTF. The CDR3 coding sequence is TGTGCCAGCATGTCCGCCCCGGATGACTCTGGGGCCAACGTCCTGACTTTC.

The chain is built from TRBV9 and TRBJ2-6, with D possibly being TRBD2 (6 bases). V shed 4 bases and J shed 2 bases, with 7 bases lying between them. The CDR3 is made up of 14 amino acids. Germline CDR1 SGDLS, CDR2 YYNGEE. This CDR3 reads CASSPGAGANVLTF. The DNA of the CDR3 is TGTGCCAGCAGCCCGGGGGCTGGGGCCAACGTCCTGACTTTC.

This clonotype was picked up a small number of times. The chain carries TRBV12-5 and TRBJ2-1; either TRBD1 or TRBD2 may supply D (5 bases each). Trimming took off 5 bases at V and 7 bases at J, with 15 bases between the two ends. This CDR3 has 14 residues. In germline, CDR1 is LGHNT, CDR2 FRNRAP. The CDR3 loop is CASGIAGTLNEQFF. The CDR3 region has the DNA TGTGCTAGTGGTATAGCCGGGACCCTAAATGAGCAGTTCTTC.

This clonotype was counted only a few times. V and J are TRBV20-1 and TRBJ1-1, with TRBD1 matching over 7 bases. Trimming took 5 bases from V and 5 from J; bases not matched to a gene: 11. CDR3 size: 14 residues. Per germline, CDR1 DFQATT and CDR2 SNEGSKA (reference sequence). As DNA, the CDR3 is TGCAGTGCTCCACAGACAGGGAAGAGAACTGAAGCTTTCTTT. It is translated as CSAPQTGKRTEAFF.

Only a few counts were recorded for this clonotype. The V gene is TRBV29-1, the J gene TRBJ1-2, with D hard to call. The CDR3 loop spans 11 amino acids. Germline V gives CDR1 SQVTM, CDR2 ANQGSEA. With 6 bases removed from V and 9 bases from J, the gap between germline ends came to 14 bases. The CDR3 region has the DNA TGCAGCGTCTCGGATATCCCTAGCTACACCTTC. Translation: CSVSDIPSYTF.

The CDR3: CASSPGGVSTDTQYF. CDR3 DNA sequence: TGTGCCAGCAGCCCAGGTGGAGTTAGCACAGATACGCAGTATTTT. The chain is built from TRBV3-1 and TRBJ2-3; D remains ambiguous. From germline, CDR1 is LGHDT and CDR2 YNNKEL (reference sequence). V lost 4 bases to trimming and J lost 0 bases, with 11 bases between them. The CDR3 extends over 15 amino acids.

For the CDR3, the DNA is TGCAGTGCCCCCGCGACGGCACCAGATACGCAGTATTTT. Its protein is CSAPATAPDTQYF. The V call is TRBV20-1, the J call TRBJ2-3; D not certain. CDR1 is DFQATT and CDR2 is SNEGSKA in the germline V gene (reference sequence). V was shortened by 6 bases and J by 4 bases, with 14 bases between the two germline ends. CDR3 length equals 13 residues.

This clonotype was observed a few times. The genes are TRBV3-1 and TRBJ2-5, with D possibly being TRBD1 (6 bases). Trimming pared 3 bases from V and 3 bases from J, leaving 11 bases between. Germline-derived CDR1 and CDR2 are LGHDT and YNNKEL (reference sequence). The CDR3 runs to 14 residues. The CDR3 reads CASSHSTGKETQYF. In DNA form, the CDR3 reads TGTGCCAGCAGCCATTCGACAGGAAAAGAGACCCAGTACTTC.

The V gene is TRBV11-3, the J gene TRBJ2-5; D might be TRBD1 (6 bases). Trimming removed 5 bases from V and 7 bases from J, with 20 bases in between. The CDR3 sequence is 15 residues long. Germline V gene data show CDR1 as SGHNT and CDR2 as YENEEA. The CDR3 bases are TGTGCCAGCAGCAACCGGGACACCCCACCTGGGACCCAGTACTTC. Encoded protein: CASSNRDTPPGTQYF.

This clonotype occurred a few times. The genes are TRBV2 and TRBJ2-3, with 11 nucleotides matching TRBD2. Germline V gives CDR1 SNHLY, CDR2 FYNNEI. The junction had 1 base not matched to a gene; V was cut back by 3 bases and J by 2 bases. The CDR3 totals 15 residues. CDR3 residues: CASSETSGTTDTQYF. Here the CDR3 DNA reads TGTGCCAGCAGTGAGACTAGCGGGACCACAGATACGCAGTATTTT.